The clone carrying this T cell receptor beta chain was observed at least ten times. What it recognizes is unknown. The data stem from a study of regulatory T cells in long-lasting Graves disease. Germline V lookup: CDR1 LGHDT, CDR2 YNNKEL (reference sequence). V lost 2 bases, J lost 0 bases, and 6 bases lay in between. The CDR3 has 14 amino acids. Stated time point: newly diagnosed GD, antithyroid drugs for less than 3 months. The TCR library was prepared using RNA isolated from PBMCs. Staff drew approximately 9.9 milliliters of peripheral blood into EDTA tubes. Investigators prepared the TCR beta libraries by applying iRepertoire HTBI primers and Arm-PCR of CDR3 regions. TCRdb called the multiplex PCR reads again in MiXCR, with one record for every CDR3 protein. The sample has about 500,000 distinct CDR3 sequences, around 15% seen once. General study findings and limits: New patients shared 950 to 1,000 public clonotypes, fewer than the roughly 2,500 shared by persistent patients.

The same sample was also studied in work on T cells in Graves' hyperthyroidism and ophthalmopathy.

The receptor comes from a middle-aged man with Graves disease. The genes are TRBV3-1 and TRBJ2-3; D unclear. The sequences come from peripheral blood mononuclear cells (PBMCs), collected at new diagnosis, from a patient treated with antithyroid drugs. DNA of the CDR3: TGTGCCAGCAGCCAATTGATCAGCACAGATACGCAGTATTTT. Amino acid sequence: CASSQLISTDTQYF.